These T cell receptor beta chains were read from a single sample in a study of cytomegalovirus exposure and HLA in healthy donors. Using immunoSEQ multiplex PCR, the repertoire was profiled, and TCRdb retains in-frame clones only, with some absent. The profile shows tens of thousands of clones, around 80% of them singletons. Sequenced material: PBMCs. The receptors originated from a man aged 30 to 45 in good health and CMV-seronegative. Both conserved end residues are part of each CDR3. D genes are given only for firm matches. The size entry is marked missing in some rows and otherwise reads once, few, many or a size class.

v_call: TRBV28; j_call: TRBJ1-1; d_call: TRBD1; clone_size: -; cdr3_aa: CASRAKMGQYTEAFF; cdr3_nt: TGTGCCAGCAGGGCTAAAATGGGACAGTACACTGAAGCTTTCTTT
v_call: TRBV7-9; j_call: TRBJ2-3; d_call: -; clone_size: -; cdr3_aa: CASTRAGLSTDTQYF; cdr3_nt: TGTGCCAGCACCCGGGCGGGGTTGAGCACAGATACGCAGTATTTT
v_call: TRBV6-4; j_call: TRBJ2-1; d_call: -; clone_size: -; cdr3_aa: CASSELAVQGNEQFF; cdr3_nt: TGTGCCAGCAGCGAGCTAGCCGTTCAGGGGAATGAGCAGTTCTTC
v_call: TRBV9; j_call: TRBJ2-5; d_call: -; clone_size: -; cdr3_aa: CASSGGLAEETQYF; cdr3_nt: TGTGCCAGCAGCGGGGGGCTAGCGGAAGAGACCCAGTACTTC
v_call: TRBV7-2; j_call: TRBJ1-1; d_call: -; clone_size: -; cdr3_aa: CASSLGSGNTEAFF; cdr3_nt: TGTGCCAGCAGCTTAGGGAGTGGAAACACTGAAGCTTTCTTT
v_call: TRBV7-9; j_call: TRBJ1-1; d_call: TRBD1; clone_size: -; cdr3_aa: CASSPRTGDPRGAFF; cdr3_nt: TGTGCCAGCAGCCCACGGACAGGGGACCCAAGGGGAGCTTTCTTT
v_call: TRBV7-9; j_call: TRBJ1-6; d_call: TRBD1; clone_size: -; cdr3_aa: CASSLQTGGNSPLHF; cdr3_nt: TGTGCCAGCAGCTTACAGACAGGGGGAAATTCACCCCTCCACTTT
v_call: TRBV18; j_call: TRBJ2-7; d_call: TRBD2; clone_size: once; cdr3_aa: CASSPPLLAGGTGEQYF; cdr3_nt: TGTGCCAGCTCACCACCGCTACTAGCGGGGGGGACGGGGGAGCAGTACTTC
v_call: TRBV6-5; j_call: TRBJ1-1; d_call: -; clone_size: -; cdr3_aa: CASVNGNMNTEAFF; cdr3_nt: TGTGCCAGCGTCAACGGGAATATGAACACTGAAGCTTTCTTT
v_call: TRBV7-9; j_call: TRBJ2-7; d_call: -; clone_size: -; cdr3_aa: CASSMTRQSYEQYF; cdr3_nt: TGTGCCAGCAGCATGACAAGACAGTCCTACGAGCAGTACTTC
v_call: TRBV25-1; j_call: TRBJ1-1; d_call: TRBD1; clone_size: -; cdr3_aa: CASSAGGGTEAFF; cdr3_nt: TGTGCCAGCAGTGCAGGGGGTGGCACTGAAGCTTTCTTT
v_call: TRBV4-1; j_call: TRBJ2-7; d_call: TRBD1; clone_size: -; cdr3_aa: CASSQIYRQGAYEQYF; cdr3_nt: TGCGCCAGCAGCCAGATCTATAGACAGGGAGCCTACGAGCAGTACTTC
v_call: TRBV7-9; j_call: TRBJ1-6; d_call: -; clone_size: few; cdr3_aa: CASSLPGRSPLHF; cdr3_nt: TGTGCCAGCAGCCTCCCCGGTCGTTCACCCCTCCACTTT
v_call: TRBV2; j_call: TRBJ1-1; d_call: -; clone_size: once; cdr3_aa: CASSERQPEAFF; cdr3_nt: TGTGCCAGCAGTGAAAGACAACCTGAAGCTTTCTTT
v_call: TRBV27; j_call: TRBJ2-5; d_call: -; clone_size: -; cdr3_aa: CASSSWTGDLETQYF; cdr3_nt: TGTGCCAGCAGTTCCTGGACTGGAGACTTGGAGACCCAGTACTTC
v_call: TRBV28; j_call: TRBJ2-3; d_call: TRBD1; clone_size: -; cdr3_aa: CASSTRTGATDTQYF; cdr3_nt: TGTGCCAGCAGTACAAGGACAGGGGCCACAGATACGCAGTATTTT
v_call: TRBV7-2; j_call: TRBJ1-2; d_call: -; clone_size: -; cdr3_aa: CASSLDPSYGYTF; cdr3_nt: TGTGCCAGCAGCTTAGACCCCAGCTATGGCTACACCTTC
v_call: TRBV18; j_call: TRBJ1-2; d_call: TRBD1; clone_size: -; cdr3_aa: CASSPEQGPRNYGYTF; cdr3_nt: TGTGCCAGCTCACCAGAACAGGGGCCCAGGAACTATGGCTACACCTTC
v_call: TRBV10-3; j_call: TRBJ2-1; d_call: TRBD2; clone_size: -; cdr3_aa: CAISESGGGSYNEQFF; cdr3_nt: TGTGCCATCAGTGAGTCCGGGGGGGGCTCCTACAATGAGCAGTTCTTC
v_call: TRBV19; j_call: TRBJ2-1; d_call: TRBD2; clone_size: -; cdr3_aa: CASTVGLRTSPNEQFF; cdr3_nt: TGTGCCAGTACCGTCGGTCTGCGGACTAGCCCCAATGAGCAGTTCTTC
v_call: TRBV28; j_call: TRBJ1-4; d_call: TRBD1; clone_size: -; cdr3_aa: CASSGQGEREKLFF; cdr3_nt: TGTGCCAGCAGTGGACAGGGAGAAAGAGAAAAACTGTTTTTT
v_call: TRBV1; j_call: TRBJ2-1; d_call: -; clone_size: -; cdr3_aa: CTSSRRRRLSDEQFF; cdr3_nt: TGCACCAGCAGCCGAAGGCGCCGGCTAAGCGATGAGCAGTTCTTC
v_call: TRBV9; j_call: TRBJ2-5; d_call: TRBD2; clone_size: -; cdr3_aa: CASSVASWGGSGQETQYF; cdr3_nt: TGTGCCAGCAGCGTAGCCAGTTGGGGAGGGAGTGGACAAGAGACCCAGTACTTC
v_call: TRBV10-3; j_call: TRBJ1-5; d_call: TRBD1; clone_size: -; cdr3_aa: CAISESRDSYQPQHF; cdr3_nt: TGTGCCATCAGTGAGTCCAGGGACAGCTATCAGCCCCAGCATTTT
v_call: TRBV4-2; j_call: TRBJ2-2; d_call: -; clone_size: -; cdr3_aa: CASSTRQGGRLPNTGELFF; cdr3_nt: TGTGCCAGCAGCACCCGTCAGGGAGGAAGACTACCTAACACCGGGGAGCTGTTTTTT
v_call: TRBV9; j_call: TRBJ1-1; d_call: -; clone_size: -; cdr3_aa: CASKRTAEAFF; cdr3_nt: TGTGCCAGCAAACGGACAGCTGAAGCTTTCTTT
v_call: TRBV9; j_call: TRBJ1-3; d_call: -; clone_size: -; cdr3_aa: CASSVGGAPGNTIYF; cdr3_nt: TGTGCCAGCAGCGTAGGTGGGGCGCCTGGAAACACCATATATTTT
v_call: TRBV5-1; j_call: TRBJ2-3; d_call: TRBD1; clone_size: -; cdr3_aa: CASSFRGISVDTQYF; cdr3_nt: TGCGCCAGCAGCTTCAGGGGGATCTCGGTGGATACGCAGTATTTT
v_call: TRBV5-1; j_call: TRBJ1-1; d_call: -; clone_size: -; cdr3_aa: CASTSSGGLSTEAFF; cdr3_nt: TGCGCCAGCACCTCCTCGGGGGGGCTGAGTACTGAAGCTTTCTTT
v_call: TRBV9; j_call: TRBJ1-2; d_call: -; clone_size: -; cdr3_aa: CASRGGSSGYGYTF; cdr3_nt: TGTGCCAGCAGGGGGGGGAGTAGCGGCTATGGCTACACCTTC
v_call: TRBV10-3; j_call: TRBJ2-5; d_call: TRBD1; clone_size: -; cdr3_aa: CAISEPGTGGETQYF; cdr3_nt: TGTGCCATCAGTGAGCCGGGGACAGGCGGCGAGACCCAGTACTTC
v_call: TRBV7-2; j_call: TRBJ1-1; d_call: -; clone_size: -; cdr3_aa: CASSLASGNTEAFF; cdr3_nt: TGTGCCAGCAGCTTAGCTTCAGGTAACACTGAAGCTTTCTTT
v_call: TRBV25-1; j_call: TRBJ2-6; d_call: -; clone_size: -; cdr3_aa: CASSRDSGANVLTF; cdr3_nt: TGTGCCAGCAGTCGGGACTCTGGGGCCAACGTCCTGACTTTC
v_call: TRBV4-2; j_call: TRBJ2-7; d_call: TRBD2; clone_size: medium-sized; cdr3_aa: CASSQGWLRAGGFYEQYF; cdr3_nt: TGTGCCAGCAGCCAAGGATGGTTAAGGGCGGGGGGTTTCTACGAGCAGTACTTC
v_call: TRBV7-9; j_call: TRBJ1-3; d_call: -; clone_size: -; cdr3_aa: CASSPTGSTGNTIYF; cdr3_nt: TGTGCCAGCAGCCCTACAGGGTCGACTGGAAACACCATATATTTT
v_call: TRBV6-6; j_call: TRBJ2-1; d_call: TRBD2; clone_size: -; cdr3_aa: CASSYPGSGGAEEQFF; cdr3_nt: TGTGCCAGCAGTTACCCGGGGAGCGGGGGGGCCGAAGAGCAGTTCTTC
v_call: TRBV2; j_call: TRBJ2-2; d_call: -; clone_size: -; cdr3_aa: CASSPSLYRTGELFF; cdr3_nt: TGTGCCAGCAGCCCATCACTCTATCGGACCGGGGAGCTGTTTTTT
v_call: TRBV9; j_call: TRBJ1-1; d_call: -; clone_size: -; cdr3_aa: CASSPFERGSTEAFF; cdr3_nt: TGTGCCAGCAGCCCGTTTGAGCGAGGGAGCACTGAAGCTTTCTTT
v_call: TRBV6-1; j_call: TRBJ1-1; d_call: TRBD1; clone_size: -; cdr3_aa: CASRDRGRDTEAFF; cdr3_nt: TGTGCCAGCAGAGACAGGGGGCGCGACACTGAAGCTTTCTTT
v_call: TRBV6-1; j_call: TRBJ1-5; d_call: -; clone_size: -; cdr3_aa: CASSGQSNQPQHF; cdr3_nt: TGTGCCAGCAGCGGACAGAGCAATCAGCCCCAGCATTTT
v_call: TRBV6-6; j_call: TRBJ1-5; d_call: -; clone_size: few; cdr3_aa: CASSAGGQGGNQPQHF; cdr3_nt: TGTGCCAGCAGTGCAGGCGGCCAAGGGGGCAATCAGCCCCAGCATTTT
v_call: TRBV30; j_call: TRBJ1-5; d_call: -; clone_size: -; cdr3_aa: CAWSVQDGYQPQHF; cdr3_nt: TGTGCCTGGAGTGTACAGGACGGTTATCAGCCCCAGCATTTT